Below, 13 T cell receptor beta chains from the same sample are listed, as sequenced in a study of beta chain features in type 1 diabetes. Isolated RNA was reverse transcribed in full, so expressed TCRB transcripts were sequenced. This table comes from immunoSEQ multiplex PCR, and its TCRdb copy is limited to in-frame clones, with some not included. Seen here are 680,000 or so clones, roughly a sixth observed once, and the top ten hold under 0.095%. The sample comprised naive CD4+ T cells from blood. The receptors here all came from a young man in good health.

This clone was seen a few times. The chain has TRBV18 and TRBJ2-3; possibly TRBD1 for D (5 bases). Germline CDR1 reads KGHSH; CDR2 reads LQKENI. This CDR3 has 16 residues. Trimming took off 1 base at V and 4 bases at J, with 15 bases between the two ends. The CDR3 here is CASSPLGHLPADTQYF. CDR3 DNA: TGTGCCAGCTCACCACTTGGACACCTTCCCGCAGATACGCAGTATTTT.

The rearrangement joins TRBV5-1 to TRBJ2-7; D ambiguous. Trimming removed 0 bases at V and 7 bases at J, with 11 bases between. Germline assignment: CDR1 SGHRS and CDR2 YFSETQ. The CDR3 loop spans 13 amino acids. CDR3 coding DNA: TGCGCCAGCAGCTTGGCCGGGCTATCTGAGCAGTACTTC. Its translation is CASSLAGLSEQYF.

This clone was recorded a few times. The chain couples TRBV19 to TRBJ2-3, with 7 bases that match TRBD1. V dropped 4 bases and J dropped 2; count of bases not matched to a gene: 9. CDR1 LNHDA and CDR2 SQIVND come from the germline V gene (reference sequence). The CDR3 totals 16 residues. For the CDR3, the DNA is TGTGCCAGTAGTAATCCCGGGACAGTTTACACAGATACGCAGTATTTT. Translating gives CASSNPGTVYTDTQYF.

This clone has only a few counts. The chain is built from TRBV29-1 and TRBJ2-4; 9 positions match TRBD1. Germline V gene sequence: CDR1 SQVTM, CDR2 ANQGSEA. This CDR3 contains 13 residues. V shed 6 bases and J 8 bases; nucleotides not matched to a gene: 8. The CDR3 spells CSVQTGGRDIQYF. DNA for the CDR3: TGCAGCGTGCAAACAGGGGGCCGTGACATTCAGTACTTC.

This clone was detected only a few times. The genes are TRBV10-3 and TRBJ2-3; 7 nucleotides line up with TRBD2. This CDR3 has 15 amino acids. V lost 6 bases, J lost 4 bases, and 10 bases stayed unmatched. CDR1 and CDR2 from the germline V gene are ENHRY and SYGVKD. The CDR3 protein is CAISELGGRADTQYF. In DNA, the CDR3 is TGTGCCATCAGCGAACTAGGCGGGAGAGCAGATACGCAGTATTTT.

This clone was counted only a few times. V and J are TRBV15 and TRBJ2-7; TRBD1 matches 7 bases. J was trimmed by 4 bases and V by 2 bases; bases with no gene match: 5. Germline V gene sequence: CDR1 LNHNV, CDR2 YYDKDF (reference sequence). CDR3 length: 14 amino acids. CDR3 loop: CATSRQRGQYEQYF. The CDR3 nucleotides read TGTGCCACCAGCAGACAACGGGGACAGTACGAGCAGTACTTC.

There are a few counts of this clone. The rearrangement uses TRBV9 and TRBJ2-1; D unclear. Germline V gene data show CDR1 as SGDLS and CDR2 as YYNGEE. This CDR3 has 13 amino acids. Trimming removed 2 bases from V and 6 bases from J, with 9 bases in between. CDR3 in amino acids: CASSVLTVNEQFF. The CDR3 DNA reads TGTGCCAGCAGCGTCCTTACCGTCAATGAGCAGTTCTTC.

This clone occurred a few times. The chain uses TRBV27 and TRBJ2-3; TRBD2 matches 10 bases. The length of the CDR3 is 17 residues. Trimming took 5 bases from V and 3 from J; bases not matched to a gene: 11. Germline V CDR1 and CDR2: MNHEY, SMNVEV (reference sequence). This CDR3 is CASSPGVAGGRTDTQYF. The CDR3 nucleotides are TGTGCCAGCAGTCCTGGGGTAGCGGGGGGTCGGACAGATACGCAGTATTTT.

This clone was seen more than once but under ten times. The chain joins TRBV28 to TRBJ2-7; 7 bases map to TRBD1. The germline CDR1 and CDR2 sequences are MDHEN and SYDVKM. Trimming removed 2 bases from V and 3 bases from J; junction bases left unmatched: 7. The CDR3 is made up of 15 amino acids. The CDR3 region has the DNA TGTGCCAGCAGTTTACGGCGACAGGGAGACTACGAGCAGTACTTC. Translation gives CASSLRRQGDYEQYF.

The chain uses TRBV7-2 and TRBJ2-5; tentatively, D is TRBD1 or TRBD2 (6 bases each). With 2 bases removed from V and 5 bases from J, the gap between germline ends came to 15 bases. Germline V CDR1 and CDR2: SGHTA, FQGNSA. This CDR3 contains 15 residues. CDR3 DNA: TGTGCCAGCAGCTTAAGACTCCTCGGGGGCGAGACCCAGTACTTC. Protein: CASSLRLLGGETQYF.

The rearrangement links TRBV4-3 to TRBJ1-4, with 9 bases fitting TRBD1. The V segment lost 4 bases and the J segment 4 bases; nucleotides outside the gene matches: 4. This CDR3 contains 15 residues. Germline V CDR1 and CDR2: LGHNA, YSLEER. CDR3 nucleotide sequence: TGCGCCAGCAGCCCAAGGACAGGGGTTAATGAAAAACTGTTTTTT. It is translated as CASSPRTGVNEKLFF.

In regard to this clone: Other nucleotide sequences in the sample specify the same CDR3. V and J are TRBV18 and TRBJ2-5; D not resolved. This CDR3 region has 13 residues. Between the trimmed V and J ends, which lost 3 bases and 5 bases, there was a span of 10 bases. CDR1 and CDR2 from the germline V gene are KGHSH and LQKENI. The CDR3 DNA follows: TGTGCCAGCTCACCCCTAGATGGCGAGACCCAGTACTTC. Amino acid sequence: CASSPLDGETQYF. Full variable domain (outside the CDR3, taken from reference TRBV18 and TRBJ2-5): NAGVMQNPRHLVRRRGQEARLRCSPMKGHSHVYWYRQLPEEGLKFMVYLQKENIIDESGMPKERFSAEFPKEGPSILRIQQVVRGDSAAYFCASSPLDGETQYFGPGTRLLVL.

This clone was detected a few times. CDR3 sequence: CASSIVSSLARQGEQFF. The DNA of the CDR3 is TGTGCCAGTAGTATAGTCTCGTCCCTAGCACGTCAAGGTGAGCAGTTCTTC. The chain is built from TRBV19 and TRBJ2-1; D possibly corresponds to TRBD2 (5 bases). The germline gives CDR1 LNHDA, CDR2 SQIVND (reference sequence). The ends were cut back, 1 base at V and 9 bases at J, with 22 bases in the middle. The CDR3 has 17 amino acids.